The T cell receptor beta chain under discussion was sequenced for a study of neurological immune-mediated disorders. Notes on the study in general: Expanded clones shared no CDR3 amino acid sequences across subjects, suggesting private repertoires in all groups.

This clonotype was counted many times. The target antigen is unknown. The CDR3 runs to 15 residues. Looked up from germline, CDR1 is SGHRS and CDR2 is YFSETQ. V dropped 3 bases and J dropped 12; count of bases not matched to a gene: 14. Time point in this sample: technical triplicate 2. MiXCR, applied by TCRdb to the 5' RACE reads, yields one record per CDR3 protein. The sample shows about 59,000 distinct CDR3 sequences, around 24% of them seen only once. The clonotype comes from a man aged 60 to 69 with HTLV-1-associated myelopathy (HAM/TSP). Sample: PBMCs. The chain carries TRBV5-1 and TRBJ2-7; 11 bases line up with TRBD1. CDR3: CASSSGDRGAIDRYF. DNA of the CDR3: TGCGCCAGCAGCTCGGGGGACAGGGGGGCAATTGATCGGTACTTC.